Sequencing of this T cell receptor beta chain was carried out in a study of blood T cell repertoires in COVID-19. This clone was detected a few times. The assay was immunoSEQ multiplex PCR, and TCRdb's table has in-frame clones only and misses some. The top ten hold under 25% of the sample, which has more than 150,000 clones, roughly 90% seen once. Sequencing was carried out using peripheral blood. The sequence came from a man aged 65-85 years with active or convalescent COVID-19.

The CDR3 loop is CTSSPREFAYNEQFF. The CDR3 DNA follows: TGCACCAGCAGCCCGCGGGAGTTTGCCTACAATGAGCAGTTCTTC. This sequence joins TRBV1 and TRBJ2-1; whether TRBD2, the table's D call, matches the DNA was not checked. TRBV1 is reported as a pseudogene. The CDR3 is made up of 15 amino acids.